This TCR beta chain was sequenced for a study of vaccination and CD4 T cells after COVID-19. Overall study: The study collected post-vaccine samples a median about 73 days after dose two, with a range of 14 to 241.

Treatment here: approximately 9-day PBMC culture with coronavirus spike peptide pools or control peptides (ViraFEST assay). ViraFEST sequenced TCRs after peptide-pool expansion of antigen-specific T cells. The culture of about 2 million PBMCs per well included about 11 IU/ml IL-2 and approximately 10 ug/ml peptide pools. The Oncomine TCR Beta short-read assay generated sequence data from the DNA of cultured CD4+ T cells. TCRdb analysed the PCR reads with MiXCR anew, one entry per CDR3 protein. The data contain about 14,000 distinct CDR3 sequences, about 50% of them singletons. A note on this clonotype: The antigen is not known.

The sample was CD4+ T cells from blood, cultured in vitro. This sequence was found in a human donor who had recovered from COVID-19.

CDR3 coding DNA: TGTGCCAGCTCAGGACAGGGAGGCAGCGAGCAGTACTTC. Encoded protein: CASSGQGGSEQYF. The V and J genes are TRBV18 and TRBJ2-7, with 8 nucleotides matching TRBD1. This CDR3 region has 13 residues. V was pared by 5 bases and J by 6 bases, with 6 bases of the junction left unmatched. Germline values: CDR1 KGHSH, CDR2 LQKENI.